The rows below give T cell receptor beta chains drawn from one sample of a study of brain T cells in children with intractable seizures. Repertoires were generated with immunoSEQ multiplex PCR, while TCRdb's copy carries only in-frame clones and drops some. The sample has 110,000 or so clones, 90% to 95% seen once; the top ten hold 3.8%. The material sequenced was peripheral blood, taken at surgery. Receptors originate from a boy younger than two with hemimegalencephaly and intractable seizures. CDR3s include the opening cysteine and the closing phenylalanine or tryptophan.

19	TRBV10-3	CAIREGLAGVISSYNEQFF
13	TRBV6-2/TRBV6-3	CASSSDFPNEQFF
13	TRBV7-3	CASSAWGNQPQHF
14	TRBV5-1	CASSPQGSEQPQHF
14	TRBV30	CAWSVGDFSYEQYF
16	TRBV18	CASSPPVTGGANEQFF
11	TRBV7-2	CASSLINEQFF
14	TRBV29-1	CSVLAGISTDTQYF
13	TRBV6-2/TRBV6-3	CASSPGQVYGYTF
15	TRBV5-1	CASSISGSSYNEQFF
15	TRBV7-2	CASSLARGRVGEQYF
14	TRBV5-4	CASTAGQAFYEQYF
15	TRBV4-3	CASSQDGTGLYEQYF
14	TRBV9	CASSVDRDTGELFF
15	TRBV5-5	CASSRGRDGGNTIYF
14	TRBV7-3	CASSPTDWTDTQYF
17	TRBV4-2	CASSQEGSLPGGGELFF
15	TRBV6-5	CASTLSQGPPYEQYF
14	TRBV7-9	CASRIQGPGNTIYF
14	TRBV10-2	CASSSGALDNEQFF
15	TRBV6-5	CASSPLPTSLNEQFF
18	TRBV7-4	CASSENPTGSYQGTAQHF
16	TRBV14	CASSQYTGGIYNEQFF
13	TRBV27	CASSLGVAYEQYF
15	TRBV19	CASSSTGTGRYEQYF
14	TRBV3-1/TRBV3-2	CASSPDYSTVEAFF
14	TRBV18	CASSQDRTTYGYTF
14	TRBV5-1	CASSFLAVYNEQFF
16	TRBV6-6	CASILNGGSSYNEQFF
14	TRBV19	CASSIVGTGTEAFF
18	TRBV3-1/TRBV3-2	CASSAGVRLGPLYNEQFF
14	TRBV14	CASRTSPYNSPLHF
14	TRBV7-9	CASSFSLFKETQYF
14	TRBV28	CASSFPAHPYEQYF
17	TRBV3-1/TRBV3-2	CASSQEPNRLTGVRAFF
14	TRBV11-2	CASSLLHRSSPLHF
18	TRBV5-6	CASSLGSGGGRTRDTQYF
15	TRBV5-1	CASSLGNRGQETQYF
16	TRBV5-1	CASSLKWWGPIYGYTF